This T cell receptor beta chain appears in the sequencing data of a study of Ad26.COV2.S vaccination and SARS-CoV-2 variants. Across the study: The vaccine Ad26.COV2.S was put into the muscle once, or twice with 56 days between. Study-level results: Breadth measured for non-spike TCRs was similar across vaccine and placebo recipients.

Clones were sequenced by immunoSEQ multiplex PCR, and TCRdb holds only the in-frame ones, with some missing. The data contain hundreds of thousands of clones, about 93% of them singletons. This CDR3 comprises 15 residues. V was trimmed by 4 bases and J by 0 bases, leaving 12 bases between them. Per germline, CDR1 MNHEY and CDR2 SVGAGI. The treatment here: around 19 received Ad26.COV2.S at low or high dose, single or two shots; roughly five received placebo; per-sample allocation not given. The samples were gathered on day 63 after the first injection of vaccine or placebo. A Boston adult aged 18-55 years was the donor. Remarks on this clone: What it recognizes is unknown.

This rearrangement joins TRBV6-5 to TRBJ1-1; D perhaps matches TRBD1 (6 bases). The receptor was isolated from a person between 18 and 65 years old who received the Ad26.COV2.S COVID-19 vaccine or a placebo. The sample here was peripheral blood, taken in a trial of Ad26.COV2.S vaccine versus placebo. The CDR3 loop reads CASSSLQGMNTEAFF. CDR3 sequence (DNA): TGTGCCAGCAGTTCCCTACAGGGAATGAACACTGAAGCTTTCTTT.